The next 24 T cell receptor beta chains were all read from a single sample in a study of blood T cell repertoires in COVID-19. Using immunoSEQ multiplex PCR, the repertoire was profiled, and TCRdb retains in-frame clones only, with some absent. Of a few hundred thousand clones listed, 80% to 90% were seen once; the top ten hold approximately 1.2%. Sequences were obtained from PBMCs or T cells enriched from blood (not recorded which). The receptors shown here come from a man aged 25 to 45 who had recovered from COVID-19.

The genes are TRBV7-2 and TRBJ2-7; 7 nucleotides line up with TRBD2. The CDR3 is made up of 16 amino acids. Germline values: CDR1 SGHTA, CDR2 FQGNSA. V lost 5 bases and J lost 4; bases outside the gene matches: 14. The DNA of the CDR3 is TGTGCCAGCAGCCAAGGGGAGCGGGGCGGCGTTTACGAGCAGTACTTC. Translation gives CASSQGERGGVYEQYF.

The chain uses TRBV5-1 and TRBJ1-3; no clear D gene. Germline V CDR1 and CDR2: SGHRS, YFSETQ. The CDR3 length is 15 residues. The V and J ends lost 4 bases and 2 bases respectively, with 13 bases between them. The CDR3: CASSAGLSTGNTIYF. The CDR3 DNA reads as TGCGCCAGCAGCGCGGGCCTCAGTACTGGAAACACCATATATTTT.

V and J are TRBV7-2 and TRBJ1-2; D is uncertain. This CDR3 is 14 amino acids long. Per germline, CDR1 SGHTA and CDR2 FQGNSA. Trimming left V 0 bases short and J 1 base short, with 6 bases between. CDR3 residues: CASSLAFSNYGYTF. CDR3 DNA sequence: TGTGCCAGCAGCTTAGCCTTCAGTAACTATGGCTACACCTTC.

The rearrangement uses TRBV5-1 and TRBJ2-7; the match to TRBD2 covers 10 bases. The V gene's germline CDR1 is SGHRS and CDR2 YFSETQ. CDR3 length: 12 amino acids. V lost 6 bases and J lost 6; bases outside the gene matches: 3. The CDR3 sequence is CASNERGGEQYF. DNA for the CDR3: TGCGCCAGCAATGAGCGGGGGGGCGAGCAGTACTTC.

J is TRBJ1-2 and V is TRBV30; TRBD1 matches 10 bases. V shed 2 bases and J 6 bases; nucleotides not matched to a gene: 3. The germline gives CDR1 GTSNPN, CDR2 SVGIG (reference sequence). The CDR3 runs 13 residues. CDR3 in amino acids: CAWSRQGAHGYTF. CDR3 DNA sequence: TGTGCCTGGAGTCGACAGGGGGCCCATGGCTACACCTTC.

The chain joins TRBV10-3 to TRBJ1-1; 9 bases agree with TRBD1. Germline CDR1 is ENHRY and CDR2 is SYGVKD. The ends lost 10 bases at V and 6 bases at J; junction bases unmatched: 9. The length of the CDR3 is 13 residues. Here the CDR3 DNA reads TGTGCCACCAGGGACAGGGAGGAGGCTGAAGCTTTCTTT. Amino acid sequence: CATRDREEAEAFF.

The rearrangement joins TRBV9 to TRBJ1-6; D not certain. V was clipped by 7 bases and J by 5 bases, with 16 bases between them. From germline, CDR1 is SGDLS and CDR2 YYNGEE. This CDR3 has 15 residues. CDR3 nucleotides: TGTGCCAGCGGAGGCCCCATAAAGAATAATTCACCCCTCCACTTT. Its translation: CASGGPIKNNSPLHF. Combining the CDR3 with reference TRBV9 and TRBJ1-6 gives the whole variable domain DSGVTQTPKHLITATGQRVTLRCSPRSGDLSVYWYQQSLDQGLQFLIQYYNGEERAKGNILERFSAQQFPDLHSELNLSSLELGDSALYFCASGGPIKNNSPLHFGNGTRLTVT.

The rearrangement uses TRBV6-6 and TRBJ1-1; no clear D gene. This CDR3 spans 14 amino acids. V lost 4 bases and J lost 0, with 9 bases in between. CDR1 and CDR2 (germline): MNHNY, SVGAGI (reference sequence). This chain's CDR3 is CASSSSLMNTEAFF. CDR3 DNA sequence: TGTGCCAGCAGTTCGAGTCTAATGAACACTGAAGCTTTCTTT.

Ten or more counts support this clone. V usage is TRBV7-2 and J usage is TRBJ2-5; weak D call: TRBD2 (5 bases). This CDR3 has 15 residues. Germline V gene sequence: CDR1 SGHTA, CDR2 FQGNSA. Trimming pared 4 bases from V and 5 bases from J, leaving 17 bases between. The CDR3, as DNA: TGTGCCAGCAGCTGGCGGGCGATTAGTGGCGAGACCCAGTACTTC. Translation: CASSWRAISGETQYF.

The chain employs TRBV19 and TRBJ1-2; 10 positions match TRBD1. V trimming: 7 bases; J trimming: 7 bases; junction bases outside the gene matches: 12. Germline CDR1 is LNHDA and CDR2 is SQIVND (reference sequence). This CDR3 contains 15 residues. The CDR3 here is CASMTGGVSGRGYTF. CDR3 nucleotide sequence: TGTGCCAGTATGACAGGGGGCGTCTCGGGACGTGGCTACACCTTC.

Concerning this clone itself: The same CDR3 arises from other DNA sequences in this sample as well. V is TRBV5-1 and J is TRBJ1-1; D is ambiguous. CDR3 length: 11 amino acids. The germline V and J ends were trimmed by 4 bases and 2 bases, with 3 bases remaining between them. Germline CDR1 and CDR2: SGHRS and YFSETQ. CDR3 in amino acids: CASSQNTEAFF. CDR3 nucleotides: TGCGCCAGCAGCCAAAACACTGAAGCTTTCTTT.

The rearrangement joins TRBV27 to TRBJ1-6; TRBD1 matches at 9 bases. This CDR3 is 15 amino acids long. Losses at the gene ends were 5 bases for V and 10 bases for J; bases not matched to a gene: 9. The germline gives CDR1 MNHEY, CDR2 SMNVEV (reference sequence). CDR3 sequence (DNA): TGTGCCAGCAGTGAGGGACAGGGTGTTCGGTCACCCCTCCACTTT. This encodes CASSEGQGVRSPLHF.

This chain links TRBV11-2 with TRBJ1-6, with TRBD1 matching over 8 bases. Germline V lookup: CDR1 SGHAT, CDR2 FQNNGV. V shed 5 bases, J shed 9 bases, and the junction held 6 bases outside the gene matches. This CDR3 contains 14 residues. The DNA of the CDR3 is TGTGCCAGCAGCCCTGGGACAGGATCTTCACCCCTCCACTTT. Encoded protein: CASSPGTGSSPLHF.

The V and J genes are TRBV4-2 and TRBJ2-3, with 7 bases that match TRBD2. The germline gives CDR1 LGHNA, CDR2 YNFKEQ. V lost 4 bases and J lost 2; bases outside the gene matches: 12. CDR3 length equals 17 residues. CDR3 coding DNA: TGTGCCAGCAGCCCCCGAGGCGCGGGGGTGTACACAGATACGCAGTATTTT. Its protein is CASSPRGAGVYTDTQYF.

This clone came up once. The chain couples TRBV10-2 to TRBJ1-5, with D possibly matching TRBD1 (6 bases). V shed 6 bases and J shed 1 base, with 22 bases lying between them. There are 18 residues in the CDR3. Germline CDR1 is WSHSY and CDR2 is SAAADI. CDR3 region: CASSRHRGLGASNQPQHF. The CDR3 coding sequence is TGCGCCAGCAGCCGACATAGGGGATTGGGGGCAAGCAATCAGCCCCAGCATTTT.

The gene calls are TRBV18 and TRBJ2-7; TRBD2 matches 7 bases. J gave up 6 bases and V 2 bases, and 16 bases lay outside the gene matches. Germline CDR1 KGHSH, CDR2 LQKENI. CDR3 length: 17 residues. CDR3: CASSPREGEGRLSEQYF. CDR3 in DNA: TGTGCCAGCTCACCAAGGGAAGGGGAGGGTCGATTGAGCGAGCAGTACTTC.

The CDR3 sequence: CASSKGVQADTQYF. The CDR3 DNA reads as TGTGCCAGCAGCAAAGGGGTACAGGCAGATACGCAGTATTTT. The rearrangement links TRBV3-1 (or the pseudogene TRBV3-2) to TRBJ2-3, with D possibly TRBD1 on 5 matching bases. V lost 5 bases and J lost 4, with 13 bases in between. The CDR3 runs to 14 residues. The germline V gene has CDR1 LGHDT and CDR2 YNNKEL (reference sequence).

The chain couples TRBV7-2 to TRBJ1-2, with D maybe TRBD1 (5 bases). Germline CDR1 SGHTA, CDR2 FQGNSA. The V end lost 5 bases, the J end lost 4 bases, and 14 bases lay between the germline ends. The CDR3 has 14 residues. The CDR3 region has the DNA TGTGCCAGCAGCAGGGGCACACTCACCTATGGCTACACCTTC. Its translation is CASSRGTLTYGYTF.

The genes are TRBV7-2 and TRBJ2-5; 7 bases are a match to TRBD2. Germline V gene sequence: CDR1 SGHTA, CDR2 FQGNSA. CDR3 length equals 14 residues. V was clipped by 1 base and J by 4 bases; unmatched bases: 3. The CDR3 nucleotides read TGTGCCAGCAGCTTAGTAGGGACTACAGAGACCCAGTACTTC. It specifies CASSLVGTTETQYF.

V is TRBV12-5 and J is TRBJ2-1; perhaps TRBD2 as D (6 bases). CDR1 LGHNT and CDR2 FRNRAP come from the germline V gene. The CDR3 covers 15 residues. V lost 6 bases and J lost 5, with 17 bases in between. The CDR3 sequence: CASGRSGPPDNEQFF. The CDR3 bases are TGTGCTAGTGGACGGAGCGGGCCGCCCGACAATGAGCAGTTCTTC.

CDR3 amino acids: CASSQEGRAGEQYF. The CDR3 DNA reads as TGTGCCAGCAGCCAAGAGGGGAGGGCAGGCGAGCAGTACTTC. J is TRBJ2-7 and V is TRBV3-1 (or the pseudogene TRBV3-2), with 7 bases lining up with TRBD2. V lost 0 bases to trimming and J lost 6 bases; unmatched junction nucleotides: 5. The CDR3 totals 14 residues. Germline V gene data show CDR1 as LGHDT and CDR2 as YNNKEL (reference sequence).

The count of this clone is one. This rearrangement joins TRBV7-9 to TRBJ1-2, with TRBD1 as a possible D gene (5 bases). Germline CDR1 and CDR2: SEHNR and FQNEAQ (reference sequence). This CDR3 contains 17 residues. The ends were cut back, 2 bases at V and 0 bases at J, with 16 bases in the middle. In nucleotides, the CDR3 is TGTGCCAGCAGCTTAAGCCTAGGGGCTAAAGCTAACTATGGCTACACCTTC. Its translation: CASSLSLGAKANYGYTF.

CDR3 region: CASSRTGSVTGELFF. DNA of the CDR3: TGTGCCAGCAGCCGGACAGGGAGCGTCACCGGGGAGCTGTTTTTT. The rearrangement joins TRBV7-9 to TRBJ2-2; the match to TRBD1 covers 8 bases. With 5 bases clipped from V and 4 bases from J, the junction kept 6 bases outside the gene matches. This CDR3 is 15 amino acids long. Germline loops: CDR1 SEHNR, CDR2 FQNEAQ (reference sequence).

Here the CDR3 reads CASSSLAGKDTQYF. CDR3 DNA sequence: TGTGCCAGCAGCTCCCTAGCGGGGAAAGATACGCAGTATTTT. This chain connects TRBV7-2 to TRBJ2-3; 9 nucleotides align to TRBD2. Germline V gives CDR1 SGHTA, CDR2 FQGNSA. The CDR3 is made up of 14 amino acids. J gave up 5 bases and V 4 bases, and 4 bases lay outside the gene matches.